This T cell receptor beta chain was found in a study of metastatic and nonmetastatic thyroid tumors. Study overall: Comparison of repertoires was carried out across blood and tumor or nodule tissue from malignant and benign thyroid patients.

Germline lookup yields CDR1 LNHDA and CDR2 SQIVND (reference sequence). The CDR3 has 12 residues. The V and J ends lost 6 bases and 5 bases respectively, with 11 bases between them. This clone was counted many times. No patient received treatment before thyroid surgery. TCRdb reanalyzed the PCR reads with MiXCR. Of 20,000 to 25,000 clones listed, roughly an eighth are singletons. V gene TRBV19 combines with J gene TRBJ2-7; unclear D gene. The receptor comes from a female donor with papillary thyroid cancer or a benign thyroid nodule (not recorded which). Some clones in this sample may be carry-over from other donors' samples. Sequencing was done on a sample of blood. DNA of the CDR3: TGTGCCAGTAGGGACCCCCAGGACGAGCAGTACTTC. This sequence encodes CASRDPQDEQYF.